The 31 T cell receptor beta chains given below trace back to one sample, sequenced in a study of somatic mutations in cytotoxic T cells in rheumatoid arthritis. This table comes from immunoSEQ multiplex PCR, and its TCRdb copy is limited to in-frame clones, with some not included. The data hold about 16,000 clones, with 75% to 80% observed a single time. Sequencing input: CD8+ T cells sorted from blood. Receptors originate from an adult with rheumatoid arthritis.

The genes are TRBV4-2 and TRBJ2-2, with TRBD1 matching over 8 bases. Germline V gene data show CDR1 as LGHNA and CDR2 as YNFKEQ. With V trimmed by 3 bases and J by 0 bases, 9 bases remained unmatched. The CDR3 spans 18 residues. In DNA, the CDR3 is TGTGCCAGCAGCCACTATCAGCAGGGGGCCGCGAACACCGGGGAGCTGTTTTTT. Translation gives CASSHYQQGAANTGELFF.

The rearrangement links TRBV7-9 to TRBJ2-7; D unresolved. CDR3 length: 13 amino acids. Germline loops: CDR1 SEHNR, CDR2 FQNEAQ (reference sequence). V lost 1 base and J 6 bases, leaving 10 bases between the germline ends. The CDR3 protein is CASSLEPLSEQYF. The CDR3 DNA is TGTGCCAGCAGCTTAGAGCCTCTAAGCGAGCAGTACTTC.

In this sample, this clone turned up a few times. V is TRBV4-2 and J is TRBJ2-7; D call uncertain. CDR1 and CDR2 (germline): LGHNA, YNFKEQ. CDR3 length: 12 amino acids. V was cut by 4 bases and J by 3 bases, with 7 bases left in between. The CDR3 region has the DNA TGTGCCAGCAGCCCGTCGGGCTACGAGCAGTACTTC. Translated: CASSPSGYEQYF.

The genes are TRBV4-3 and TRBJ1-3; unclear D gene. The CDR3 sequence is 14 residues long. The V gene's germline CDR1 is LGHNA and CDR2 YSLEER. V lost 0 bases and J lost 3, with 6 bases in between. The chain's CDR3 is CASSQDLIGNTIYF. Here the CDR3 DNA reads TGCGCCAGCAGCCAAGATTTAATTGGAAACACCATATATTTT.

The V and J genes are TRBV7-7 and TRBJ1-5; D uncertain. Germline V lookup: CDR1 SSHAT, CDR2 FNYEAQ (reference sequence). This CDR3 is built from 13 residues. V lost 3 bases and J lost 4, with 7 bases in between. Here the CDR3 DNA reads TGTGCCAGCAGCTTGACTCTGAATCAGCCCCAGCATTTT. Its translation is CASSLTLNQPQHF.

The CDR3 region is CASSQSSSYGYTF. Here the CDR3 DNA reads TGTGCCAGCAGCCAATCGAGCAGCTATGGCTACACCTTC. V gene TRBV16 combines with J gene TRBJ1-2; D not resolved. V shed 0 bases and J shed 4 bases, with 6 bases lying between them. Germline assignment: CDR1 KGHSY and CDR2 FQNENV. The CDR3 is made up of 13 amino acids.

The chain's CDR3 is CASSQEPGRYSNQPQHF. The CDR3 region has the DNA TGCGCCAGCAGCCAAGAGCCAGGTCGCTATAGCAATCAGCCCCAGCATTTT. This rearrangement joins TRBV4-1 to TRBJ1-5; no definite D call. Trimming left V 0 bases short and J 0 bases short, with 12 bases between. This CDR3 region has 17 residues. Germline lookup yields CDR1 MGHRA and CDR2 YSYEKL.

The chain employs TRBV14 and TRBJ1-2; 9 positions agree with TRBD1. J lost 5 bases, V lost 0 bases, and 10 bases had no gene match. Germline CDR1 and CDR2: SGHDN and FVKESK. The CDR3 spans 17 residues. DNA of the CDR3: TGTGCCAGCAGCCAAGATGTCGGGACAGGGTATTTGTATGGCTACACCTTC. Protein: CASSQDVGTGYLYGYTF.

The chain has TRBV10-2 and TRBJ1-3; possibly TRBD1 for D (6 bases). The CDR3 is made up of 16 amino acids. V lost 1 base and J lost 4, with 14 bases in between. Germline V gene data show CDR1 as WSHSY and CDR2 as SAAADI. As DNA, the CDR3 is TGCGCCAGCAGTGAGTGGGGGCCCCTTGGAGGAAACACCATATATTTT. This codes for CASSEWGPLGGNTIYF.

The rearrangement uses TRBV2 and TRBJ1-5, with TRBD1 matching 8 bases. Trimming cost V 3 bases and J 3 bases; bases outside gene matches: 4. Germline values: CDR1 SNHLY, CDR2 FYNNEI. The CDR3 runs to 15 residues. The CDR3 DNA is TGTGCCAGCAGTGATACGGACAGGGTCAATCAGCCCCAGCATTTT. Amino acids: CASSDTDRVNQPQHF.

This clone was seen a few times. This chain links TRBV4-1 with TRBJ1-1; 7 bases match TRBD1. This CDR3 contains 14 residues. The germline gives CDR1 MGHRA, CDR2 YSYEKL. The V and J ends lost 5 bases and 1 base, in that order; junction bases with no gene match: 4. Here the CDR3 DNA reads TGCGCCAGCAGCTACAGGGGACCGAACACTGAAGCTTTCTTT. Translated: CASSYRGPNTEAFF.

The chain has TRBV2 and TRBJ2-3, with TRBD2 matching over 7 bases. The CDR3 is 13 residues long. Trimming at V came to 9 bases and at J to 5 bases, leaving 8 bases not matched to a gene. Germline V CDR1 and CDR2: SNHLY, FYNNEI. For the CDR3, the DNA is TGTGCCAGTACCGGGGCTAGCGGAGATACGCAGTATTTT. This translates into CASTGASGDTQYF.

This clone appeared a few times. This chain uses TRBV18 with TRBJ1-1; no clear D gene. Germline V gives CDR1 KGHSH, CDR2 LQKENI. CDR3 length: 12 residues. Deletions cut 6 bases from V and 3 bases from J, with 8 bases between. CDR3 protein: CASSPGHTEAFF. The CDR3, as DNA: TGTGCCAGCTCCCCAGGCCACACTGAAGCTTTCTTT.

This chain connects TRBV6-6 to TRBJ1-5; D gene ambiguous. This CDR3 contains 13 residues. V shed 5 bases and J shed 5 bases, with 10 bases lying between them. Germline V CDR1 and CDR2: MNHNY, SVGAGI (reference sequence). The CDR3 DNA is TGTGCCAGCAGTACATCTCAGGATCAGCCCCAGCATTTT. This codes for CASSTSQDQPQHF.

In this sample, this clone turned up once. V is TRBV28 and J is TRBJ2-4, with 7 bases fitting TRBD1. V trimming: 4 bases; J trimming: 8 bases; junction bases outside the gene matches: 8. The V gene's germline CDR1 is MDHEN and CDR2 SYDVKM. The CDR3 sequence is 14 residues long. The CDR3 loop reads CASSSTGDQDIQYF. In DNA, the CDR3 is TGTGCCAGCAGTTCAACAGGGGATCAGGACATTCAGTACTTC.

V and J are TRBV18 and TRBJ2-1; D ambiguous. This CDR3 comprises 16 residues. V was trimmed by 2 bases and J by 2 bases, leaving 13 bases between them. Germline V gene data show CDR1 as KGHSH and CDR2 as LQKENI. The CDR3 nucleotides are TGTGCCAGCTCACCAAGGGCGGATGGCACCTACAATGAGCAGTTCTTC. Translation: CASSPRADGTYNEQFF.

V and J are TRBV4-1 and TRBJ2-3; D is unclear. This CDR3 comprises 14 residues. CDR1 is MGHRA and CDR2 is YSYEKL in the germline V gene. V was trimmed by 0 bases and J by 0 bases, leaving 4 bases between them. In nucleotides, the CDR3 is TGCGCCAGCAGCCAAGATCTAAGCACAGATACGCAGTATTTT. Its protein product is CASSQDLSTDTQYF.

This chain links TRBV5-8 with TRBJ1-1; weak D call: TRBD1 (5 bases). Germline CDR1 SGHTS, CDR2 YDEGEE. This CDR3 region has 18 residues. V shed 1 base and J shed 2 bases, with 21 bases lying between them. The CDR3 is CASSLNPVRQPRNTEAFF. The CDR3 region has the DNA TGTGCCAGCAGCTTGAATCCCGTTAGACAGCCCCGAAACACTGAAGCTTTCTTT.

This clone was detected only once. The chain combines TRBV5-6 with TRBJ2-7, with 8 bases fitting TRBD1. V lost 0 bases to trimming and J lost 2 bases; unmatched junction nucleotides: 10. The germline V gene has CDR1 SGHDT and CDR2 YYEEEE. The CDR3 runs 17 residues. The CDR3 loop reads CASSLEPRTGKAYEQYF. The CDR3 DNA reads TGTGCCAGCAGCTTGGAACCTCGGACAGGGAAAGCCTACGAGCAGTACTTC.

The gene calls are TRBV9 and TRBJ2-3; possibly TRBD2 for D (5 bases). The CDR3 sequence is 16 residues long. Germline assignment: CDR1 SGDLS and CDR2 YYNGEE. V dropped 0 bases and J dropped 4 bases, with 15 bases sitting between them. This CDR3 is CASSVEASGMSDTQYF. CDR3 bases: TGTGCCAGCAGCGTAGAAGCTTCCGGGATGTCAGATACGCAGTATTTT.

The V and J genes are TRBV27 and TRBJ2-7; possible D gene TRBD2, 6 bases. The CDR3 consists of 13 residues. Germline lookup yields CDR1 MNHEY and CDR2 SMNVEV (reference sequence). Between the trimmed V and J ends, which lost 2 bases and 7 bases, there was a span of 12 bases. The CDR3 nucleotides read TGTGCCAGCAGTTTACAGACTAGTAGGGAGCAGTACTTC. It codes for CASSLQTSREQYF.

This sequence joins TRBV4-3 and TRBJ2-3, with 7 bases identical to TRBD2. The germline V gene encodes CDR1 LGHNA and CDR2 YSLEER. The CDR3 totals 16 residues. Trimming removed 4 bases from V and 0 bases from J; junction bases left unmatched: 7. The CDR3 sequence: CASSRELAFSTDTQYF. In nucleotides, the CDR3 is TGCGCCAGCAGCCGGGAACTAGCGTTTAGCACAGATACGCAGTATTTT.

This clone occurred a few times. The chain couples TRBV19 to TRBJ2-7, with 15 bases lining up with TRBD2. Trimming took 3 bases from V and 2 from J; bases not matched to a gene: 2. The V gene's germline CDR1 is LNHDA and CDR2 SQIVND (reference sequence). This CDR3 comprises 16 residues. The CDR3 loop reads CASSIGLAGGPYEQYF. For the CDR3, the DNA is TGTGCCAGTAGTATTGGACTAGCGGGAGGGCCCTACGAGCAGTACTTC.

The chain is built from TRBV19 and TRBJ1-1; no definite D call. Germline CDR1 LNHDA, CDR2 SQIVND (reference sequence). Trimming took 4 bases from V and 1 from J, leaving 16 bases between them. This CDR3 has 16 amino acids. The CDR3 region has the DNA TGTGCCAGTAGTACCCTTCTCTACGGCACGAACACTGAAGCTTTCTTT. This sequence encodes CASSTLLYGTNTEAFF. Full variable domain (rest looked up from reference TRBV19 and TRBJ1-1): DGGITQSPKYLFRKEGQNVTLSCEQNLNHDAMYWYRQDPGQGLRLIYYSQIVNDFQKGDIAEGYSVSREKKESFPLTVTSAQKNPTAFYLCASSTLLYGTNTEAFFGQGTRLTVV.

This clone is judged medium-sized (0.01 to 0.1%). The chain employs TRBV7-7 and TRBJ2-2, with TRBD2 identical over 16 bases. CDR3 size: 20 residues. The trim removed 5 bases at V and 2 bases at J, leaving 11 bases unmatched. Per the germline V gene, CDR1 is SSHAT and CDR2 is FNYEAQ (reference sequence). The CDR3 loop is CASSPAPGLAGGPNTGELFF. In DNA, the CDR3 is TGTGCCAGCAGCCCCGCCCCGGGACTAGCGGGAGGGCCCAACACCGGGGAGCTGTTTTTT.

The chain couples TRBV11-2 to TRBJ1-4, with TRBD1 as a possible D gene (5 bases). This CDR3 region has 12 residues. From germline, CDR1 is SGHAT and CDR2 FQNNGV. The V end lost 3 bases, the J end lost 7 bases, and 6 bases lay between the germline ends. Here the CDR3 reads CASSLGGEKLFF. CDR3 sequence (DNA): TGTGCCAGCAGCTTGGGGGGTGAAAAACTGTTTTTT. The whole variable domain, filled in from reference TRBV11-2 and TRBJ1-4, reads EAGVAQSPRYKIIEKRQSVAFWCNPISGHATLYWYQQILGQGPKLLIQFQNNGVVDDSQLPKDRFSAERLKGVDSTLKIQPAKLEDSAVYLCASSLGGEKLFFGSGTQLSVL.

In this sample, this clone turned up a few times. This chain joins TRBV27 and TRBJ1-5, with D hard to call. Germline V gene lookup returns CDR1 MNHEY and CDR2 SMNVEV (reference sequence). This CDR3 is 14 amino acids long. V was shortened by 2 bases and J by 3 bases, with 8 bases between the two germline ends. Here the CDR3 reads CASSLGGFNQPQHF. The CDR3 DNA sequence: TGTGCCAGCAGTTTAGGTGGGTTCAATCAGCCCCAGCATTTT.

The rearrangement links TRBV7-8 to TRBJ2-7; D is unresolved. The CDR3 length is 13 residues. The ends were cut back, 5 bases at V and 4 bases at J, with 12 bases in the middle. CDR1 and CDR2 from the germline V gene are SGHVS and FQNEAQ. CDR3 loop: CASSPNLGYEQYF. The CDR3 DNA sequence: TGTGCCAGCAGCCCAAATTTAGGATACGAGCAGTACTTC.

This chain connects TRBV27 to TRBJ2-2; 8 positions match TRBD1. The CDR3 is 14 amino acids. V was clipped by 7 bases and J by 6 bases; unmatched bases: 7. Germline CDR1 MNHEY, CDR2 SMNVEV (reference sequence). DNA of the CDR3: TGTGCCAGCAACCCAGGGGGCCTAGCCGGGGAGCTGTTTTTT. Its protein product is CASNPGGLAGELFF.

The CDR3 bases are TGCGCCAGCAGCTTCCAGAGATCAAGCTCCTACGAGCAGTACTTC. This codes for CASSFQRSSSYEQYF. The V call is TRBV5-1, the J call TRBJ2-7; D not certain. The germline V gene encodes CDR1 SGHRS and CDR2 YFSETQ. This CDR3 region has 15 residues. V was shortened by 2 bases and J by 0 bases, with 12 bases between the two germline ends. The full variable domain, with the rest looked up from reference TRBV5-1 and TRBJ2-7, is KAGVTQTPRYLIKTRGQQVTLSCSPISGHRSVSWYQQTPGQGLQFLFEYFSETQRNKGNFPGRFSGRQFSNSRSEMNVSTLELGDSALYLCASSFQRSSSYEQYFGPGTRLTVT.

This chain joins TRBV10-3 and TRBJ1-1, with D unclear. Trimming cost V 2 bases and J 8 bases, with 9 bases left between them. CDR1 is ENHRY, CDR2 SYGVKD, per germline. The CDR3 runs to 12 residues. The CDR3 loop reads CAISETEGEAFF. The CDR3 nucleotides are TGTGCCATCAGTGAGACGGAGGGCGAAGCTTTCTTT.